The sequence of this T cell receptor beta chain was determined in a study of blood T cell repertoires in COVID-19. Generated by immunoSEQ multiplex PCR, the TCRdb table keeps only in-frame clones and is missing some. In the table there are some 25,000 clones, about 89% of which are singletons. The CDR3 length is 13 residues. V gave up 6 bases and J gave up 7 bases, with 15 bases separating them. The clonotype originates from a man in his 70s with acute or convalescent COVID-19. Sequenced input: peripheral blood. The chain recombines TRBV12-3 or TRBV12-4 with TRBJ2-5; D remains ambiguous. The CDR3 protein is CASSAIAPGTQYF. Here the CDR3 DNA reads TGTGCCAGCAGCGCTATCGCCCCGGGGACCCAGTACTTC.